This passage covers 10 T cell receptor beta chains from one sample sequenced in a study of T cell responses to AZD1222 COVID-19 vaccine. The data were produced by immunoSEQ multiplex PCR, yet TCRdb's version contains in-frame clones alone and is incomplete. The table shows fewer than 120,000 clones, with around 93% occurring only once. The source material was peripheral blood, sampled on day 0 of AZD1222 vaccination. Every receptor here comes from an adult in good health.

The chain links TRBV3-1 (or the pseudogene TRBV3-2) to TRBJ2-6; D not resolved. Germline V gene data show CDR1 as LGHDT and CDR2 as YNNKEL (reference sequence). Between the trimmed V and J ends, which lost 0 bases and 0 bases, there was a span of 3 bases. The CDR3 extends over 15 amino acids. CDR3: CASSQENSGANVLTF. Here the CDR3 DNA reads TGTGCCAGCAGCCAAGAGAACTCTGGGGCCAACGTCCTGACTTTC.

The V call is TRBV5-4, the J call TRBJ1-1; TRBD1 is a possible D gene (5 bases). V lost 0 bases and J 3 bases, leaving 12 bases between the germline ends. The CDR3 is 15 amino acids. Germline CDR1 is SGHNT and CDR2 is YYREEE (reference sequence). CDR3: CASSLDSLGDTEAFF. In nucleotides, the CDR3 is TGTGCCAGCAGCTTGGACTCCCTGGGGGACACTGAAGCTTTCTTT. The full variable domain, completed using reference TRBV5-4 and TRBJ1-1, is ETGVTQSPTHLIKTRGQQVTLRCSSQSGHNTVSWYQQALGQGPQFIFQYYREEENGRGNFPPRFSGLQFPNYSSELNVNALELDDSALYLCASSLDSLGDTEAFFGQGTRLTVV.

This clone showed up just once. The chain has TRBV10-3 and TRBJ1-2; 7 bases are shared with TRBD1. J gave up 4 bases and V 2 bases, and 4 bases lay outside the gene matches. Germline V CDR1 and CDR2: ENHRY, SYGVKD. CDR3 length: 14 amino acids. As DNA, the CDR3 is TGTGCCATCAGTGAGACGGGACAGAGCTATGGCTACACCTTC. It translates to CAISETGQSYGYTF.

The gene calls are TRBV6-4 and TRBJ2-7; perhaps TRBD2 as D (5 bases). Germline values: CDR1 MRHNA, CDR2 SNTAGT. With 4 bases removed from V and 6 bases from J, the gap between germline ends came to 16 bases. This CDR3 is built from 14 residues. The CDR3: CASSGGGRGLEQYF. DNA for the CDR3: TGTGCCAGCAGTGGTGGCGGGCGAGGGCTCGAGCAGTACTTC.

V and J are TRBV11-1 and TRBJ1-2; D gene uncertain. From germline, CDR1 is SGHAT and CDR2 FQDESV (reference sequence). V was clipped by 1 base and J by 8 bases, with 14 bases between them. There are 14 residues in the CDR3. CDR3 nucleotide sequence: TGTGCCAGCAGCTTAGAAGGTCAGGCGACGGGCTACACCTTC. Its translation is CASSLEGQATGYTF. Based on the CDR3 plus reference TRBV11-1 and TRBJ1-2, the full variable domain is EAEVAQSPRYKITEKSQAVAFWCDPISGHATLYWYRQILGQGPELLVQFQDESVVDDSQLPKDRFSAERLKGVDSTLKIQPAELGDSAMYLCASSLEGQATGYTFGSGTRLTVV.

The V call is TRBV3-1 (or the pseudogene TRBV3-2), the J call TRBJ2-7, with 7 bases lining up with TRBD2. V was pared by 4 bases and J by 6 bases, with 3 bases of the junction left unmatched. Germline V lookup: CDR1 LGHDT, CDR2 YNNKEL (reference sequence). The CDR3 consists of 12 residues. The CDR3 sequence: CASSPGRGEQYF. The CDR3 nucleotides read TGTGCCAGCAGCCCAGGGAGGGGCGAGCAGTACTTC.

CDR3 protein: CASIGTDYGYTF. The CDR3 nucleotides read TGTGCCAGCATAGGGACCGACTATGGCTACACCTTC. The chain joins TRBV2 to TRBJ1-2; maybe TRBD1 (5 bases). V was trimmed by 7 bases and J by 3 bases, leaving 9 bases between them. The length of the CDR3 is 12 residues. CDR1 is SNHLY and CDR2 is FYNNEI in the germline V gene.

CDR3 in DNA: TGCGCCAGCAGCACCGGATCACAGGGAAGCTATGGCTACACCTTC. It codes for CASSTGSQGSYGYTF. The chain uses TRBV5-1 and TRBJ1-2; a weak D match, TRBD1 (6 bases). The germline V gene encodes CDR1 SGHRS and CDR2 YFSETQ. The CDR3 length is 15 residues. Trimming left V 4 bases short and J 4 bases short, with 17 bases between.

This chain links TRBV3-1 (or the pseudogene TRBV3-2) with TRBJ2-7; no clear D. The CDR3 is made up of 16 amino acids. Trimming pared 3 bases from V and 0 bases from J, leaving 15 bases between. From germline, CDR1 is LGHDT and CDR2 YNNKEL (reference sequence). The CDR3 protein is CASSQEWGSFSYEQYF. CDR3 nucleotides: TGTGCCAGCAGCCAGGAGTGGGGATCCTTCTCCTACGAGCAGTACTTC.

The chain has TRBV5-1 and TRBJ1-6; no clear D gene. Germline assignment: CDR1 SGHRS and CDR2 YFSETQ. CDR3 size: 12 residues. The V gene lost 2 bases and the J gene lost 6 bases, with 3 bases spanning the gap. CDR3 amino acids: CASSLLNSPLHF. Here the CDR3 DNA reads TGCGCCAGCAGCTTACTTAATTCACCCCTCCACTTT.